This TCR beta chain was obtained from a study of technical replicates of blood from a handful of donors. The CDR3 sequence is 14 residues long. With 0 bases removed from V and 4 bases from J, the gap between germline ends came to 8 bases. The V gene's germline CDR1 is SGHRS and CDR2 YFSETQ. Profiled with immunoSEQ multiplex PCR; TCRdb holds only in-frame clones, not every one. The data hold some 11,000 clones, with roughly nine tenths observed a single time. The sequencing sample was made of PBMCs. The sequence was collected from a human donor in good health. The chain employs TRBV5-1 and TRBJ1-3; tentatively, D is TRBD1 (6 bases). The CDR3 protein is CASSLGDKGNTIYF. In DNA form, the CDR3 reads TGCGCCAGCAGCTTGGGGGACAAAGGAAACACCATATATTTT.